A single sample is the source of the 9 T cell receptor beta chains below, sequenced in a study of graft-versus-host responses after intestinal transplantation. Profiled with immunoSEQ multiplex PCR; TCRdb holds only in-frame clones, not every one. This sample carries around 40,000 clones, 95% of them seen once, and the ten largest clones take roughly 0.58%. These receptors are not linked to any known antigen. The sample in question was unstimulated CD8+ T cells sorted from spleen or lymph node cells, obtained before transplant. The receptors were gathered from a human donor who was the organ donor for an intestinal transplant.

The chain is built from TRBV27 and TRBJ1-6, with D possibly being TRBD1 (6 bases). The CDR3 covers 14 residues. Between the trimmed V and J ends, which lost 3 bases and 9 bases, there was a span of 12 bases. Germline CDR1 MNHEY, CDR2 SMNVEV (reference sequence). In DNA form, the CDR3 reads TGTGCCAGCAGTTTCGGGGGCGCTGGTTCACCCCTCCACTTT. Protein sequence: CASSFGGAGSPLHF.

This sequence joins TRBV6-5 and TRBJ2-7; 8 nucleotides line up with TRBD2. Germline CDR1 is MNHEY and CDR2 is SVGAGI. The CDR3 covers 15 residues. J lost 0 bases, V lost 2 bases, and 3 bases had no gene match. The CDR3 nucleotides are TGTGCCAGCAGTTACAATGGACTAGCCTCCTACGAGCAGTACTTC. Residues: CASSYNGLASYEQYF.

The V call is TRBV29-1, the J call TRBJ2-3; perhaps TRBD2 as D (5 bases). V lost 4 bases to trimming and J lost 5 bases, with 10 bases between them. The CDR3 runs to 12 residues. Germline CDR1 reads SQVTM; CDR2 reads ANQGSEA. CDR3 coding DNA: TGCAGCGTTGTTTTGGGGAGAGATACGCAGTATTTT. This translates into CSVVLGRDTQYF.

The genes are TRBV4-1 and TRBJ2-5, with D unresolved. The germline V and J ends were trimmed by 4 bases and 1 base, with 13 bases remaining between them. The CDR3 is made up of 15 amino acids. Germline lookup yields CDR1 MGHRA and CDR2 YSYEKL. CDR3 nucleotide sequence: TGCGCCAGCAGCCTCCAGAGCAGCATCCAAGAGACCCAGTACTTC. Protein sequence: CASSLQSSIQETQYF.

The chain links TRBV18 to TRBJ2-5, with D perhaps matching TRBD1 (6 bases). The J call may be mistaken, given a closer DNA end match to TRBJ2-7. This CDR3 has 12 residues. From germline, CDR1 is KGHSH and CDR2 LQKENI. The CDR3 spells CASTNRALEQYF. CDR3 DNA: TGTGCCAGCACAAACAGGGCCCTCGAGCAGTACTTC.

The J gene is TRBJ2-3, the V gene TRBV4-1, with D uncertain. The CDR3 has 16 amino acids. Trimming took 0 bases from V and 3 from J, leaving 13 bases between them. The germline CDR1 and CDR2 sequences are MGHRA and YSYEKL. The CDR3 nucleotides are TGCGCCAGCAGCCAAGAAATACTGACCGTTACAGATACGCAGTATTTT. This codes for CASSQEILTVTDTQYF.

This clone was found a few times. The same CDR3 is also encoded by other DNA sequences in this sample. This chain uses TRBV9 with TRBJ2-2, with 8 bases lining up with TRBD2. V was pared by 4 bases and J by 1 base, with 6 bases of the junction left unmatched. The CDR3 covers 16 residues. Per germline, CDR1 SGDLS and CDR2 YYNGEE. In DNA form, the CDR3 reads TGTGCCAGCAGCCGGGTTGCGGGGGGGAACACCGGGGAGCTGTTTTTT. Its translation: CASSRVAGGNTGELFF.

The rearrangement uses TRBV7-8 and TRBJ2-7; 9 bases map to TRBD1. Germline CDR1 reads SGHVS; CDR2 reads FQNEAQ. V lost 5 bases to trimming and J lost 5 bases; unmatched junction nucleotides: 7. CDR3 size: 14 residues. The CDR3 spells CASSLRDRANEQYF. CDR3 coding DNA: TGTGCCAGCAGCCTCCGGGACAGGGCCAACGAGCAGTACTTC.

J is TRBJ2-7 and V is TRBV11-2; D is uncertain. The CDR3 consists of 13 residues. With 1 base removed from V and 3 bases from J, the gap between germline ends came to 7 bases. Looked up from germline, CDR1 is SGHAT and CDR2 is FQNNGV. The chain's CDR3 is CASSLGQNYEQYF. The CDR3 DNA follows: TGTGCCAGCAGCTTAGGACAAAACTACGAGCAGTACTTC.